This T cell receptor (beta chain) was obtained from a study of control samples from healthy donors and cancer patients. Sequencing was performed with immunoSEQ multiplex PCR; in TCRdb, only in-frame clones are kept and a portion is missing. The data hold around 100,000 clones, with roughly 87% observed a single time. This CDR3 comprises 15 residues. Trimming took 5 bases from V and 9 from J, leaving 20 bases between them. The germline V gene encodes CDR1 WNHNN and CDR2 SYGVQD (reference sequence). J is TRBJ2-1 and V is TRBV10-1, with D hard to call. Sequenced input: blood. The clonotype originates from a woman in her forties or fifties in good health. The CDR3 nucleotides read TGCGCCAGCAGTTCCGGACCTTACACTCGGTCTGAGCAGTTCTTC. Translation: CASSSGPYTRSEQFF.